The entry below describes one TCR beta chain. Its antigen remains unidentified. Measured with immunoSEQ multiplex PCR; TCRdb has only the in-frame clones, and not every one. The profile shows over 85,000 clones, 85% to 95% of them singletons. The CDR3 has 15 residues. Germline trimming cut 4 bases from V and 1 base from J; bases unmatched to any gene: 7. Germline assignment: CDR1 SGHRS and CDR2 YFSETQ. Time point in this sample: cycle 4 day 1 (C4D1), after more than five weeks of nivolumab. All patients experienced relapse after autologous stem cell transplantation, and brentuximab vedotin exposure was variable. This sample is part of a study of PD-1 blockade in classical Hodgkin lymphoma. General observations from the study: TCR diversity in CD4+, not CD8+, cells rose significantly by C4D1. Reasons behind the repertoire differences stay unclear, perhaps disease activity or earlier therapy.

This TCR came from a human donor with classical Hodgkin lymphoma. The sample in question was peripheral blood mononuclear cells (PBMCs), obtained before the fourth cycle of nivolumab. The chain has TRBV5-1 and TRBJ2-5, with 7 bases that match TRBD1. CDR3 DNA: TGCGCCAGCAGCCCGGATACAGGGGCCCAAGAGACCCAGTACTTC. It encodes CASSPDTGAQETQYF.